This T cell receptor beta chain was sequenced in a study of blood T cells in healthy people across ages. Overall study findings and caveats: CMV status of donors was unknown, possibly confounding expanded clonotype changes. In long-lived donors, naive CD4+ cell counts and diversity exceeded those of aged donors. With age, beta diversity per million T cells declined roughly linearly, significantly by 30 to 50.

Only a few counts were recorded for this clonotype. What it binds is not known. The CDR3 contains 19 residues. Trimming left V 0 bases short and J 2 bases short, with 21 bases between. The germline V gene encodes CDR1 LGHDT and CDR2 YNNKEL (reference sequence). The authors ran a second PCR of about 7 to 11 cycles using a sample-barcoded 5' primer and a J-beta primer mix. The authors tagged each cDNA molecule using a template-switch adaptor with 12 random nucleotides. TCRdb re-called the 5' RACE reads through MiXCR, storing one row per CDR3 protein. The sample carries 1.5 million to 2 million distinct CDR3 sequences, roughly 49% recorded once.

The specimen sequenced was blood. This clonotype was obtained from a woman between 35 and 50 years old in good health. The rearrangement links TRBV3-1 to TRBJ2-3; weak D call: TRBD1 (6 bases). CDR3 nucleotide sequence: TGTGCCAGCAGCCAAGATTATACCCCCACAGGGATCCCCACAGATACGCAGTATTTT. Its protein is CASSQDYTPTGIPTDTQYF.